These T cell receptor beta chains were read from a single sample in a study of blood T cell repertoires in COVID-19. Using immunoSEQ multiplex PCR, the repertoire was profiled, and TCRdb retains in-frame clones only, with some absent. The profile covers tens of thousands of clones, with approximately 80% appearing a single time and 4.5% to 5.5% taken by the ten largest. The sample consisted of peripheral blood. Every receptor here comes from a woman aged 70-85 years with acute or convalescent COVID-19. Both conserved end residues are part of each CDR3. The D gene is left open where the match is weak. A row's size may be missing; if present it is once, few, many or a size class.

size	D	J	V	DNA	CDR3
-	TRBD2	TRBJ2-5	TRBV11-3	TGTGCCAGCAGCTTAGGCGGACTAGCAGAGACCCAGTACTTC	CASSLGGLAETQYF
-	TRBD1	TRBJ1-5	TRBV18	TGTGCCAGCTCCCCTGGACAGGGGGGGAGGACCCAGCATTTT	CASSPGQGGRTQHF
few	-	TRBJ2-7	TRBV11-3	TGTGCCAGCAGCTTGGGGGCAGATTACGAGCAGTACTTC	CASSLGADYEQYF
few	-	TRBJ1-2	TRBV9	TGTGCCAGCAGCGCCCCTCGACTGGCCTATGGCTACACCTTC	CASSAPRLAYGYTF
-	-	TRBJ2-3	TRBV4-1	TGCGCCAGCAGCCAAGACCTGAGAGGGGGTCGCACAGATACGCAGTATTTT	CASSQDLRGGRTDTQYF
-	TRBD1	TRBJ1-2	TRBV27	TGTGCCAGCAGGATACAGGGGTCCGCCTATGGCTACACCTTC	CASRIQGSAYGYTF
-	-	TRBJ1-4	TRBV4-1	TGCGCCAGCAGCCCTACAGTATCGGGGGGTTGGACTAATGAAAAACTGTTTTTT	CASSPTVSGGWTNEKLFF
-	-	TRBJ2-7	TRBV7-2	TGTGCCAGCAGCATTGCATCGGGGAAGGCGTCCGAGCAGTACTTC	CASSIASGKASEQYF
-	-	TRBJ1-5	TRBV27	TGTGCCAGCAGTTCCGACACCGGGACAAATCAGCCCCAGCATTTT	CASSSDTGTNQPQHF
-	-	TRBJ1-2	TRBV27	TGTGCCAGCAGAATAACGGGGTCAAACTATGGCTACACCTTC	CASRITGSNYGYTF
-	-	TRBJ2-2	TRBV3-1/TRBV3-2	TGTGTCTCTGGCCGAAACACCGGGGAGCTGTTTTTT	CVSGRNTGELFF
-	-	TRBJ1-1	TRBV6-2/TRBV6-3	TGTGCCAGCAGCCACGCCACAGGGTTTCGGGCTGAAGCTTTCTTT	CASSHATGFRAEAFF
-	TRBD1	TRBJ1-1	TRBV27	TGTGCCAGCGCATACAGGGGTAGGGACACTGAAGCTTTCTTT	CASAYRGRDTEAFF
-	TRBD1	TRBJ1-1	TRBV11-3	TGTGCCAGCAGCTTCGGCAGGGGGATGAACACTGAAGCTTTCTTT	CASSFGRGMNTEAFF
-	-	TRBJ2-1	TRBV4-3	TGCGCCAGCAGCCAAGGCGGAGGGAGCTCCTACAATGAGCAGTTCTTC	CASSQGGGSSYNEQFF
-	TRBD2	TRBJ2-5	TRBV10-3	TGTGCCATCAGTGAAGGGCGGGGGATACAAGAGACCCAGTACTTC	CAISEGRGIQETQYF
-	TRBD1	TRBJ2-5	TRBV7-7	TGTGCTAGCAGCTTAAGGGACAGGGGGCGCGGAGAGACCCAGTACTTC	CASSLRDRGRGETQYF
-	TRBD1	TRBJ1-5	TRBV19	TGTGCCAGTCGGCCGACAGGGTTGGGATTGGAGCCCCAGCATTTT	CASRPTGLGLEPQHF
-	-	TRBJ1-1	TRBV9	TGTGCCAGCAGCGTATACGGACACCCTAACACTGAAGCTTTCTTT	CASSVYGHPNTEAFF
-	-	TRBJ1-2	TRBV21-1	TGTGCCAGCCCCCCCGGGCAGGGGCCTAACTATGGCTACACCTTC	CASPPGQGPNYGYTF
-	-	TRBJ2-5	TRBV19	TGTGCCAGTAGTCCTTGGACAGAAGAGACCCAGTACTTC	CASSPWTEETQYF
-	-	TRBJ1-2	TRBV24-1	TGTGCCAATTTAACTAACTATGGCTACACCTTC	CANLTNYGYTF